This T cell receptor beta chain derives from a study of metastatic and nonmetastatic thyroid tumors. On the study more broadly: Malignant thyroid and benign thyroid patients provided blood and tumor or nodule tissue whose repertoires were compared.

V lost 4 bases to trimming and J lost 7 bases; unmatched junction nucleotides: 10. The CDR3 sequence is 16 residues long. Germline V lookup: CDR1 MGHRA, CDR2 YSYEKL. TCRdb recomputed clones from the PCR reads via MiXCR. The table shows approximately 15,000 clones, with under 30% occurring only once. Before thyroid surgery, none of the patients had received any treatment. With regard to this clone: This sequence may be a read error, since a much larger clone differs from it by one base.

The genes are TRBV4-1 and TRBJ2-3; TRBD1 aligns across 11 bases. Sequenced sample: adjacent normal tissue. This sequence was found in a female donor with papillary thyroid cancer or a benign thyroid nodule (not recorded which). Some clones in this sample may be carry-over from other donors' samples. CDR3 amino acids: CASSPGQGASPYTQYF. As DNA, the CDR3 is TGCGCCAGCAGCCCAGGACAGGGGGCATCACCATATACGCAGTATTTT.